The 18 T cell receptor beta chains in this list originate from one sample, sequenced in a study of cytomegalovirus exposure and HLA in healthy donors. The PCR employed 60 Vbeta primers together with 13 Jbeta primers. Clones were read by immunoSEQ multiplex PCR, and TCRdb kept only the in-frame ones, dropping some. The record lists about 72,000 clones, of which the ten most abundant hold more than 2.5%. Sequenced sample: PBMCs. These receptors were collected from a man in his forties in good health and CMV-seronegative.

The V gene is TRBV25-1, the J gene TRBJ1-2, with a tentative D call TRBD1 (6 bases). The V end lost 6 bases, the J end lost 8 bases, and 16 bases lay between the germline ends. This CDR3 is built from 13 residues. CDR1 MGHDK and CDR2 SYGVNS come from the germline V gene. The CDR3 region has the DNA TGTGCCAGCAGCGTGACGGGGGGCCGGGGCTACACCTTC. It is translated as CASSVTGGRGYTF.

The chain has TRBV29-1 and TRBJ1-2, with D hard to call. Germline assignment: CDR1 SQVTM and CDR2 ANQGSEA. Trimming left V 0 bases short and J 2 bases short, with 10 bases between. CDR3 size: 14 residues. The CDR3: CSVEEITLNYGYTF. CDR3 coding DNA: TGCAGCGTTGAAGAGATAACATTAAACTATGGCTACACCTTC.

The chain uses TRBV15 and TRBJ2-5; 8 nucleotides line up with TRBD1. The junction had 4 bases not matched to a gene; V was cut back by 0 bases and J by 1 base. The CDR3 has 16 amino acids. Germline lookup yields CDR1 LNHNV and CDR2 YYDKDF (reference sequence). The CDR3 region has the DNA TGTGCCACCAGCAGAGAACGGACAGGGTCCCAAGAGACCCAGTACTTC. Translated: CATSRERTGSQETQYF.

The rearrangement links TRBV5-4 to TRBJ1-3, with 7 bases matching TRBD1. Per germline, CDR1 SGHNT and CDR2 YYREEE (reference sequence). The V gene end was trimmed by 4 bases and the J gene end by 4 bases; junction bases not matched to a gene: 8. The CDR3 runs to 15 residues. As DNA, the CDR3 is TGTGCCAGCAGCCTAAGCACAGGGGTCGGAAACACCATATATTTT. It translates to CASSLSTGVGNTIYF.

The chain is built from TRBV6-5 and TRBJ1-6; perhaps TRBD1 as D (5 bases). Germline assignment: CDR1 MNHEY and CDR2 SVGAGI. The ends were cut back, 6 bases at V and 8 bases at J, with 17 bases in the middle. This CDR3 contains 15 residues. CDR3: CASSQQGGMDSPLHF. The CDR3 nucleotides are TGTGCCAGCAGCCAGCAGGGCGGAATGGATTCACCCCTCCACTTT.

The chain combines TRBV2 with TRBJ2-1; 7 positions agree with TRBD2. The CDR3 is made up of 15 amino acids. CDR1 is SNHLY and CDR2 is FYNNEI in the germline V gene. V trimming: 2 bases; J trimming: 4 bases; junction bases outside the gene matches: 5. The CDR3 loop reads CASSELGGGYNEQFF. The CDR3, as DNA: TGTGCCAGCAGTGAACTTGGCGGGGGATACAATGAGCAGTTCTTC. Full variable domain (remainder filled in from reference TRBV2 and TRBJ2-1): EPEVTQTPSHQVTQMGQEVILRCVPISNHLYFYWYRQILGQKVEFLVSFYNNEISEKSEIFDDQFSVERPDGSNFTLKIRSTKLEDSAMYFCASSELGGGYNEQFFGPGTRLTVL.

This chain uses TRBV6-5 with TRBJ1-5; D is perhaps TRBD1 (5 bases). Looked up from germline, CDR1 is MNHEY and CDR2 is SVGAGI. The germline V and J ends were trimmed by 5 bases and 3 bases, with 11 bases remaining between them. CDR3 length equals 14 residues. The CDR3 DNA follows: TGTGCCAGCAGTAACAGACAGACCAATCAGCCCCAGCATTTT. Amino acid sequence: CASSNRQTNQPQHF.

The genes are TRBV5-8 and TRBJ2-5; 8 positions agree with TRBD1. V dropped 4 bases and J dropped 5; count of bases not matched to a gene: 10. In germline, CDR1 is SGHTS, CDR2 YDEGEE. The CDR3 totals 15 residues. CDR3 sequence (DNA): TGTGCCAGCAGCCTGGACAGGGTGGGGTACGAGACCCAGTACTTC. This encodes CASSLDRVGYETQYF.

The chain joins TRBV6-1 to TRBJ1-2, with 7 bases aligning to TRBD1. V lost 3 bases, J lost 4 bases, and 5 bases stayed unmatched. Per germline, CDR1 MNHNS and CDR2 SASEGT. This CDR3 region has 14 residues. In DNA, the CDR3 is TGTGCCAGCAGTGAGCGTCCAGGGGGCTATGGCTACACCTTC. Protein product: CASSERPGGYGYTF.

The V call is TRBV7-2, the J call TRBJ1-2, with D uncertain. The ends were cut back, 5 bases at V and 7 bases at J, with 20 bases in the middle. Germline V lookup: CDR1 SGHTA, CDR2 FQGNSA. The CDR3 has 15 amino acids. This CDR3 reads CASSTRERWSGGYTF. CDR3 nucleotide sequence: TGTGCCAGCAGCACCCGTGAAAGGTGGTCGGGTGGCTACACCTTC.

The J gene is TRBJ2-7, the V gene TRBV5-1, with D possibly TRBD2 on 5 matching bases. CDR1 is SGHRS and CDR2 is YFSETQ in the germline V gene. The CDR3 contains 15 residues. V dropped 4 bases and J dropped 2 bases, with 16 bases sitting between them. The DNA of the CDR3 is TGCGCCAGCAGCCCGTCCCCGGACGGGACCTACGAGCAGTACTTC. This translates into CASSPSPDGTYEQYF.

The chain recombines TRBV29-1 with TRBJ2-7; 8 nucleotides line up with TRBD1. The V segment lost 4 bases and the J segment 4 bases; nucleotides outside the gene matches: 6. The V gene's germline CDR1 is SQVTM and CDR2 ANQGSEA. This CDR3 spans 13 amino acids. CDR3 DNA sequence: TGCAGCGTTGTGGCAGGGGGCCTTTACGAGCAGTACTTC. It yields the protein CSVVAGGLYEQYF.

The gene calls are TRBV12-5 and TRBJ1-1; D might be TRBD1 (5 bases). V was cut by 6 bases and J by 5 bases, with 13 bases left in between. Germline loops: CDR1 LGHNT, CDR2 FRNRAP. CDR3 size: 13 residues. The chain's CDR3 is CASGPDGGTEAFF. The CDR3 DNA is TGTGCTAGTGGCCCTGACGGGGGAACTGAAGCTTTCTTT.

This chain joins TRBV10-3 and TRBJ1-6; 7 nucleotides match TRBD1. From germline, CDR1 is ENHRY and CDR2 SYGVKD. The CDR3 contains 16 residues. V was clipped by 3 bases and J by 5 bases; unmatched bases: 7. The CDR3 coding sequence is TGTGCCATCAGTGACCCTCGACAGGGCGATAATTCACCCCTCCACTTT. It is translated as CAISDPRQGDNSPLHF.

The chain has TRBV4-1 and TRBJ2-3; 7 nucleotides align to TRBD2. V gave up 4 bases and J gave up 3 bases; unmatched junction bases: 7. Per the germline V gene, CDR1 is MGHRA and CDR2 is YSYEKL. CDR3 length: 15 residues. CDR3 loop: CASSPGGYRTDTQYF. CDR3 DNA: TGCGCCAGCAGCCCCGGGGGGTATAGGACAGATACGCAGTATTTT.

The V call is TRBV11-3, the J call TRBJ1-5, with D perhaps matching TRBD1 (6 bases). V was pared by 4 bases and J by 15 bases, with 28 bases between. This CDR3 region has 16 residues. Germline V gives CDR1 SGHNT, CDR2 YENEEA. CDR3 sequence (DNA): TGTGCCAGCAGCTACGCGTGCCCAGGGACACCCCTTGAGGGGCATTTT. Protein: CASSYACPGTPLEGHF.

The chain uses TRBV25-1 and TRBJ2-7, with 7 nucleotides matching TRBD2. The CDR3 loop spans 16 amino acids. Trimming removed 5 bases from V and 0 bases from J; junction bases left unmatched: 10. Looked up from germline, CDR1 is MGHDK and CDR2 is SYGVNS. CDR3 amino acids: CASSTSARQSSYEQYF. DNA for the CDR3: TGTGCCAGCAGTACTAGCGCGCGACAGAGCTCCTACGAGCAGTACTTC.

V usage is TRBV18 and J usage is TRBJ2-5, with 8 bases aligning to TRBD2. The V segment lost 3 bases and the J segment 1 base; nucleotides outside the gene matches: 7. The CDR3 totals 16 residues. Germline lookup yields CDR1 KGHSH and CDR2 LQKENI. The CDR3 coding sequence is TGTGCCAGCTCACCCGGTCGGGGGGGGCCCCAAGAGACCCAGTACTTC. This sequence encodes CASSPGRGGPQETQYF.